The entry that follows covers one T cell receptor (beta chain) sequence. One end of the junction fails to match germline, which may point to a read error. The data derive from a study of blood T cell repertoires in COVID-19. Patients from Seattle were sampled longitudinally, starting during active infection. Under the authors' procedure: The assay estimated nucleated cells by amplifying reference gene primers. Repertoires were generated with immunoSEQ multiplex PCR, while TCRdb's copy carries only in-frame clones and drops some. Clonal size and the V and J genes are those of that table, whereas D and trimming came from the DNA. The data hold 100,000 to 150,000 clones, with roughly 91% observed a single time. The CDR3 spans 14 residues. Germline V gene sequence: CDR1 SGHRS, CDR2 YFSETQ.

The chain couples TRBV5-1 to TRBJ2-7, with unresolved D. The sample was peripheral blood. This TCR derives from a man between 60 and 70 years old with COVID-19, enrolled during active disease. CDR3 DNA: TGCGCCAGCACCTTGGACCGAGCCTCCTACGAGCAGTACTTC. Its protein product is CASTLDRASYEQYF.